This T cell receptor beta chain was recorded in a study of vaccination effects on CD4 cells after COVID-19. Method: immunoSEQ multiplex PCR; TCRdb's copy keeps in-frame clones and lacks some. Here the sample spans about 74,000 clones, approximately 80% being singletons. At the end of around eleven days of culture, CD4+ T cells were isolated. This clone has a single count. The antigen is undetermined. This CDR3 has 15 residues. CDR1 and CDR2 from the germline V gene are SNHLY and FYNNEI. Unmatched junction bases numbered 11, after V lost 7 bases and J lost 4 bases. J is TRBJ2-7 and V is TRBV2; 9 bases are shared with TRBD2. The origin of this receptor is a human donor who received a COVID-19 vaccine. The specimen comprised CD4+ T cells from PBMCs cultured without peptide, sampled before COVID-19 vaccination. The CDR3 region is CASTLLAGFRYEQYV. The CDR3 DNA is TGTGCCAGCACTTTACTAGCGGGCTTTCGTTACGAGCAGTACGTC.